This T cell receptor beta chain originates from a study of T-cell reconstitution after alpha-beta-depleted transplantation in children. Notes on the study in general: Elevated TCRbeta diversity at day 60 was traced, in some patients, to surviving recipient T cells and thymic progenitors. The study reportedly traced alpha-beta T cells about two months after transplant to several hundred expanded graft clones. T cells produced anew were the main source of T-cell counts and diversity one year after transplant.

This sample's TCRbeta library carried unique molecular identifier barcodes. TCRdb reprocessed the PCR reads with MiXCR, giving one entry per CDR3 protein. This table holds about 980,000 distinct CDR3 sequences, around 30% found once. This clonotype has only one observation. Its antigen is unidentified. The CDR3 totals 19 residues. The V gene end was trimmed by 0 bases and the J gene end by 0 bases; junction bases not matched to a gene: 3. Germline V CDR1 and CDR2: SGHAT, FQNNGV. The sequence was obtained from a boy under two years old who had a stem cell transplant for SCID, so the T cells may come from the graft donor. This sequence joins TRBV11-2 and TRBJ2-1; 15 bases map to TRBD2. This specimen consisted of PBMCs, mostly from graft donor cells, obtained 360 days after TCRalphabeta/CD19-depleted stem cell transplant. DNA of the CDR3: TGTGCCAGCAGCTTAGAGGGGACTAGCGGGAGGTCCTCCTACAATGAGCAGTTCTTC. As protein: CASSLEGTSGRSSYNEQFF.